A single sample gave rise to the 22 T cell receptor beta chains below, sequenced in a study of beta chain features in type 1 diabetes. The sequenced template was cDNA made from the entire isolated RNA. Here immunoSEQ multiplex PCR was the method, and the copy in TCRdb shows in-frame clones only, minus some. Here the sample spans hundreds of thousands of clones, around 15% being singletons. Sequencing used naive CD4+ T cells from blood. These receptors all come from a man between 18 and 35 years old in good health.

This chain uses TRBV10-3 with TRBJ2-3, with TRBD2 as a possible D gene (5 bases). V dropped 8 bases and J dropped 1 base, with 16 bases sitting between them. The CDR3 consists of 15 residues. The germline V gene encodes CDR1 ENHRY and CDR2 SYGVKD. The chain's CDR3 is CAISKEAGRTDTQYF. The CDR3 coding sequence is TGTGCCATCTCCAAGGAGGCAGGCCGCACAGATACGCAGTATTTT.

Notes on this clone: A junction end diverges from the germline sequence, so it may reflect a read error. The chain carries TRBV28 and TRBJ2-1, with D possibly being TRBD1 (6 bases). CDR3 size: 12 residues. CDR1 and CDR2 (germline): MDHEN, SYDVKM. CDR3 bases: TGTGCCAGCAGTTTGCAGGGGATGGTCGCGCTCTTC. It encodes CASSLQGMVALF.

This clone was counted a single time. The chain carries TRBV7-2 and TRBJ1-3; D is perhaps TRBD1 (6 bases). The germline V and J ends were trimmed by 4 bases and 0 bases, with 19 bases remaining between them. Germline V gene data show CDR1 as SGHTA and CDR2 as FQGNSA. The CDR3 consists of 18 residues. The DNA for the CDR3 is TGTGCCAGCAGCTCTCCCCGACAGGCCAAGAGCTCTGGAAACACCATATATTTT. Its protein product is CASSSPRQAKSSGNTIYF. Full variable domain (outside the CDR3, taken from reference TRBV7-2 and TRBJ1-3): GAGVSQSPSNKVTEKGKDVELRCDPISGHTALYWYRQSLGQGLEFLIYFQGNSAPDKSGLPSDRFSAERTGGSVSTLTIQRTQQEDSAVYLCASSSPRQAKSSGNTIYFGEGSWLTVV.

The V gene is TRBV18, the J gene TRBJ1-2, with 7 bases lining up with TRBD1. The CDR3 runs to 15 residues. The germline CDR1 and CDR2 sequences are KGHSH and LQKENI. Trimming cost V 2 bases and J 4 bases; bases outside gene matches: 7. The CDR3 sequence: CASSPISTGSYGYTF. In nucleotides, the CDR3 is TGTGCCAGCTCACCAATTTCGACAGGGAGCTATGGCTACACCTTC.

The J gene is TRBJ2-7, the V gene TRBV15; D possibly corresponds to TRBD1 (6 bases). Trimming stripped 0 bases from V and 4 bases from J, with 19 bases between. The CDR3 is made up of 17 amino acids. Germline lookup yields CDR1 LNHNV and CDR2 YYDKDF (reference sequence). CDR3 nucleotide sequence: TGTGCCACCAGCAGAGATGTATTAGTGACAGGACGATACGAGCAGTACTTC. Translated, it gives CATSRDVLVTGRYEQYF.

This clone occurred a few times. V is TRBV7-2 and J is TRBJ2-7, with 9 bases that match TRBD1. The CDR3 runs to 14 residues. The germline gives CDR1 SGHTA, CDR2 FQGNSA. V lost 4 bases to trimming and J lost 6 bases; unmatched junction nucleotides: 7. In nucleotides, the CDR3 is TGTGCCAGCAGCTCCCACAGGGGGCTCGGCGAGCAGTACTTC. Protein sequence: CASSSHRGLGEQYF.

This clone was seen a few times. The chain links TRBV6-5 to TRBJ2-7; possible D gene TRBD1, 6 bases. The germline V and J ends were trimmed by 8 bases and 1 base, with 12 bases remaining between them. CDR3 length: 13 amino acids. From germline, CDR1 is MNHEY and CDR2 SVGAGI. Written as DNA, the CDR3 is TGTGCCAGCGTTTCGACAGGTTCCTACGAGCAGTACTTC. Translation gives CASVSTGSYEQYF.

V and J are TRBV4-1 and TRBJ2-2, with D tentatively TRBD2 (5 bases). V lost 3 bases and J 0 bases, leaving 11 bases between the germline ends. The CDR3 runs to 16 residues. Per the germline V gene, CDR1 is MGHRA and CDR2 is YSYEKL. The CDR3 coding sequence is TGCGCCAGCAGCCAGTACGCGGGCGCGAACACCGGGGAGCTGTTTTTT. Translation gives CASSQYAGANTGELFF.

This clone was found a few times. This chain uses TRBV28 with TRBJ2-7, with TRBD2 as a possible D gene (5 bases). This CDR3 is 13 amino acids long. Trimming pared 7 bases from V and 5 bases from J, leaving 15 bases between. Germline CDR1 and CDR2: MDHEN and SYDVKM. The CDR3 nucleotides read TGTGCCAGCAACGACCGGGATGGGCACGAGCAGTACTTC. This translates into CASNDRDGHEQYF. Filled out from reference TRBV28 and TRBJ2-7, the complete variable domain reads DVKVTQSSRYLVKRTGEKVFLECVQDMDHENMFWYRQDPGLGLRLIYFSYDVKMKEKGDIPEGYSVSREKKERFSLILESASTNQTSMYLCASNDRDGHEQYFGPGTRLTVT.

V gene TRBV28 combines with J gene TRBJ1-1; D gene unclear. V gave up 5 bases and J gave up 1 base, with 11 bases separating them. This CDR3 region has 14 residues. Germline V gene lookup returns CDR1 MDHEN and CDR2 SYDVKM. The CDR3 sequence: CASSTAGKNTEAFF. CDR3 DNA sequence: TGTGCCAGCAGTACCGCCGGCAAGAACACTGAAGCTTTCTTT.

This clone came up a few times. The gene calls are TRBV7-2 and TRBJ2-1, with D unclear. Trimming pared 1 base from V and 16 bases from J, leaving 17 bases between. Germline assignment: CDR1 SGHTA and CDR2 FQGNSA. CDR3 length: 13 amino acids. CDR3 amino acids: CASSLDFILSPFF. The DNA for the CDR3 is TGTGCCAGCAGCTTAGACTTCATTCTCAGTCCCTTCTTC. The full variable domain, in which reference TRBV7-2 and TRBJ2-1 provide the parts outside the CDR3, is GAGVSQSPSNKVTEKGKDVELRCDPISGHTALYWYRQSLGQGLEFLIYFQGNSAPDKSGLPSDRFSAERTGGSVSTLTIQRTQQEDSAVYLCASSLDFILSPFFGPGTRLTVL.

V is TRBV28 and J is TRBJ1-5; 9 positions agree with TRBD1. J gave up 4 bases and V 3 bases, and 4 bases lay outside the gene matches. CDR3 length: 15 amino acids. CDR1 and CDR2 (germline): MDHEN, SYDVKM. CDR3 DNA sequence: TGTGCCAGCAGTTTGACAGGGGGTTTAAATCAGCCCCAGCATTTT. Its translation is CASSLTGGLNQPQHF.

The chain employs TRBV5-1 and TRBJ2-7, with 8 bases that match TRBD2. CDR3 length equals 13 residues. CDR1 and CDR2 (germline): SGHRS, YFSETQ. J was trimmed by 6 bases and V by 3 bases; bases with no gene match: 5. In nucleotides, the CDR3 is TGCGCCAGCAGCTCCAGCGGGAGTGGCGAGCAGTACTTC. Encoded protein: CASSSSGSGEQYF.

This clone appeared a few times. At the DNA level, this CDR3 is encoded by other sequences in the same sample as well. The V and J genes are TRBV7-2 and TRBJ2-7; 9 nucleotides agree with TRBD1. V shed 1 base, J shed 2 bases, and the junction held 0 bases outside the gene matches. The germline V gene has CDR1 SGHTA and CDR2 FQGNSA. This CDR3 comprises 14 residues. Here the CDR3 reads CASSLGQGAYEQYF. Written as DNA, the CDR3 is TGTGCCAGCAGCTTAGGACAGGGGGCCTACGAGCAGTACTTC.

V usage is TRBV28 and J usage is TRBJ2-1; 13 bases agree with TRBD2. The CDR3 contains 16 residues. Germline trimming cut 6 bases from V and 8 bases from J; bases unmatched to any gene: 10. Germline assignment: CDR1 MDHEN and CDR2 SYDVKM. This CDR3 reads CASRPGLAGKGDEQFF. CDR3 nucleotide sequence: TGTGCCAGCAGACCGGGACTAGCGGGAAAGGGCGATGAGCAGTTCTTC.

This chain joins TRBV15 and TRBJ2-6; D unclear. V was pared by 1 base and J by 4 bases, with 5 bases between. Germline CDR1 is LNHNV and CDR2 is YYDKDF (reference sequence). The CDR3 consists of 14 residues. CDR3 in amino acids: CATSRAAGANVLTF. CDR3 bases: TGTGCCACCAGCAGAGCTGCGGGGGCCAACGTCCTGACTTTC.

This clone was seen a handful of times. J is TRBJ2-1 and V is TRBV19; TRBD2 matches at 9 bases. The germline gives CDR1 LNHDA, CDR2 SQIVND (reference sequence). The CDR3 spans 15 residues. The trim removed 8 bases at V and 6 bases at J, leaving 11 bases unmatched. The CDR3 sequence is CASRLAGWGANEQFF. Written as DNA, the CDR3 is TGTGCCAGTCGGCTAGCGGGATGGGGGGCCAATGAGCAGTTCTTC.

The V and J genes are TRBV10-3 and TRBJ2-1; 8 bases are shared with TRBD1. This CDR3 spans 15 amino acids. V shed 5 bases, J shed 7 bases, and the junction held 10 bases outside the gene matches. Germline-derived CDR1 and CDR2 are ENHRY and SYGVKD. CDR3 loop: CAISSQGAYSNEQFF. CDR3 bases: TGTGCCATCAGTTCCCAGGGGGCTTATTCAAATGAGCAGTTCTTC.

In its sample, this clone was seen a few times. Other nucleotide sequences in the sample specify the same CDR3. This sequence joins TRBV29-1 and TRBJ2-5; TRBD1 might be the D (6 bases). V lost 3 bases and J lost 5, with 10 bases in between. The CDR3 spans 12 residues. The germline gives CDR1 SQVTM, CDR2 ANQGSEA. CDR3 nucleotides: TGCAGCGTTGACAGGGGCGGGGAGACCCAGTACTTC. Translating it yields CSVDRGGETQYF.

V and J are TRBV27 and TRBJ1-1, with 10 bases that match TRBD1. This CDR3 has 17 residues. Trimming cost V 4 bases and J 1 base; bases outside gene matches: 9. The germline CDR1 and CDR2 sequences are MNHEY and SMNVEV (reference sequence). CDR3 in amino acids: CASSYRGDRGQNTEAFF. The CDR3 bases are TGTGCCAGCAGTTATAGGGGTGACAGGGGGCAGAACACTGAAGCTTTCTTT.

A few counts support this clone. Here the CDR3 DNA reads TGTGCCAGCGGACATTGGACAGGTAGTGAGCAGTTCTTC. Encoded protein: CASGHWTGSEQFF. This sequence joins TRBV6-4 and TRBJ2-1; 7 bases match TRBD1. Trimming cost V 8 bases and J 9 bases; bases outside gene matches: 10. CDR1 and CDR2 from the germline V gene are MRHNA and SNTAGT. This CDR3 is 13 amino acids long.

The chain uses TRBV30 and TRBJ1-1; D is uncertain. CDR1 and CDR2 (germline): GTSNPN, SVGIG (reference sequence). The CDR3 has 13 amino acids. V lost 4 bases and J lost 1, with 10 bases in between. The CDR3 here is CAWNLGPNTEAFF. CDR3 bases: TGTGCCTGGAACCTCGGGCCGAACACTGAAGCTTTCTTT.